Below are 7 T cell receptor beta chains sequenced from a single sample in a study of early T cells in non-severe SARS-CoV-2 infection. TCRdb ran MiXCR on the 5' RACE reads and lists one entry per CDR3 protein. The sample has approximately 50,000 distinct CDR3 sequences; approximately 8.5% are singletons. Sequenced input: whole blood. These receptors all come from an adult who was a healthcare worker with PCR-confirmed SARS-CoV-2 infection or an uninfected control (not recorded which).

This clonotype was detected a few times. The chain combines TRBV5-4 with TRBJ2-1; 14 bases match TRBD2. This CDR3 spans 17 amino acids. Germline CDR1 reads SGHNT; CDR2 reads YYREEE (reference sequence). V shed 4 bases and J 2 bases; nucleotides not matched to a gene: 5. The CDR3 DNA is TGTGCCAGCAGCCCCGGACTAGCGGGAGGAGCCTACAATGAGCAGTTCTTC. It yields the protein CASSPGLAGGAYNEQFF.

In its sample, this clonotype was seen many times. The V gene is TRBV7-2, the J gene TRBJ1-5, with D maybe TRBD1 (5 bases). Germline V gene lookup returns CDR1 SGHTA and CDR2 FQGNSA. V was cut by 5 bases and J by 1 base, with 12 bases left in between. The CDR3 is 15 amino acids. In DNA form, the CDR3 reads TGTGCCAGCAGCCAGGACGGGGCGAGCAATCAGCCCCAGCATTTT. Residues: CASSQDGASNQPQHF. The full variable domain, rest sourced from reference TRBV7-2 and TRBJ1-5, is GAGVSQSPSNKVTEKGKDVELRCDPISGHTALYWYRQSLGQGLEFLIYFQGNSAPDKSGLPSDRFSAERTGGSVSTLTIQRTQQEDSAVYLCASSQDGASNQPQHFGDGTRLSIL.

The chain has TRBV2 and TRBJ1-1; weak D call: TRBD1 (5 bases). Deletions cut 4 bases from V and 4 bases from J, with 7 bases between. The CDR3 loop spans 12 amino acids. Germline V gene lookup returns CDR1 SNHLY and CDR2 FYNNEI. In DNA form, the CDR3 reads TGTGCCAGCAGTGGAGGGGCCACTGAAGCTTTCTTT. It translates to CASSGGATEAFF.

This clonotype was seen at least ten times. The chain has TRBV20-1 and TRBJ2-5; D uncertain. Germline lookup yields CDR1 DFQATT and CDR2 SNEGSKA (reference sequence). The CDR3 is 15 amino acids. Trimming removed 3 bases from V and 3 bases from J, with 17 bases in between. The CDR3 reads CSASLTPGTEETQYF. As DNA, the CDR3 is TGCAGTGCTAGTTTAACCCCAGGAACCGAAGAGACCCAGTACTTC.

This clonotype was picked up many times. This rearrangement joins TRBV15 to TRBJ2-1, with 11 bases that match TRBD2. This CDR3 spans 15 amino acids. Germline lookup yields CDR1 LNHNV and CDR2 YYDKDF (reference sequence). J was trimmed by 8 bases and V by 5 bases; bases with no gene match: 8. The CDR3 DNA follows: TGTGCCACCAGCGGGACTAGCGGCCTCGGGGATGAGCAGTTCTTC. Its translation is CATSGTSGLGDEQFF.

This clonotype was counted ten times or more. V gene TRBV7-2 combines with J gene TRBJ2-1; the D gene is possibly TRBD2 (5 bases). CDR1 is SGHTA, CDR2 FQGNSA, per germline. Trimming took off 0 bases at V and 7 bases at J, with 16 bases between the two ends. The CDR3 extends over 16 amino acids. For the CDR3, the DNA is TGTGCCAGCAGCTTAGCCGGGAACTTGAGATGGAATGAGCAGTTCTTC. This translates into CASSLAGNLRWNEQFF. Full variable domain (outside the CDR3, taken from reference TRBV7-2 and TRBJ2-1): GAGVSQSPSNKVTEKGKDVELRCDPISGHTALYWYRQSLGQGLEFLIYFQGNSAPDKSGLPSDRFSAERTGGSVSTLTIQRTQQEDSAVYLCASSLAGNLRWNEQFFGPGTRLTVL.

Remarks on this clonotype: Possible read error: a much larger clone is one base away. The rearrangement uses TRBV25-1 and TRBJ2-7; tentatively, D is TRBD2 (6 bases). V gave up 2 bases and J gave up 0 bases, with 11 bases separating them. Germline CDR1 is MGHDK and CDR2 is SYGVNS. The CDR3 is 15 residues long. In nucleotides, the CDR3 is TGTGCCAGCAGTGAACCCGGGAGCCGCTCCTACGAGCAGTACTTC. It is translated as CASSEPGSRSYEQYF.